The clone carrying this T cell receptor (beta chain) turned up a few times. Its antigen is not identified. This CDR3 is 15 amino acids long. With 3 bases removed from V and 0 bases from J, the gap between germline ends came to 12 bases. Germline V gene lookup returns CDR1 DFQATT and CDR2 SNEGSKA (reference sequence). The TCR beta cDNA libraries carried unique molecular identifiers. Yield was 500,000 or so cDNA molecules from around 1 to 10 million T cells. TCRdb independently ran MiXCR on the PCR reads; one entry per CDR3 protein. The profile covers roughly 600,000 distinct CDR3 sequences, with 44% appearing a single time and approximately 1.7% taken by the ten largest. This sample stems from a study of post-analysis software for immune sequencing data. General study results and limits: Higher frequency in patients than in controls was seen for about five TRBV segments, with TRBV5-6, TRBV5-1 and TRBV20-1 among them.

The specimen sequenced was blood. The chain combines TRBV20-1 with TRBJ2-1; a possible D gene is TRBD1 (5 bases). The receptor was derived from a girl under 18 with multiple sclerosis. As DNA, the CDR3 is TGCAGTGCTAGGGACGACAGCTACTCCTACAATGAGCAGTTCTTC. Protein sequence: CSARDDSYSYNEQFF.